The present T cell receptor (beta chain) was sequenced within a study of blood T cell repertoires in COVID-19. Study overall: From the United States, Italy and Spain came samples of acute and convalescent COVID-19. In each case, the material was cDNA or gDNA derived from T cells, B-cell-depleted T cells, or PBMCs.

The CDR3 loop spans 15 amino acids. The V gene end was trimmed by 4 bases and the J gene end by 1 base; junction bases not matched to a gene: 5. CDR1 is SGDLS, CDR2 YYNGEE, per germline. Per the study methods: The authors estimated nucleated cell counts from reference gene primer amplification. Assay: immunoSEQ multiplex PCR; the TCRdb copy retains only in-frame clones and omits some. The V and J calls and clone size come from that table; D and trimming were worked out from the DNA. This repertoire shows around 85,000 clones, 86% found once; its top ten account for under 8.5%. The chain uses TRBV9 and TRBJ2-1; 7 positions match TRBD2. The sequencing sample was made of peripheral blood. The origin of this receptor is a man aged 50-60 years with active COVID-19. The CDR3 DNA is TGTGCCAGCAGCCCCTGGGAGGGGTCCTACAATGAGCAGTTCTTC. Translation gives CASSPWEGSYNEQFF.